This T cell receptor beta chain was captured in a study of beta chain features in type 1 diabetes. As regards this clone: Its target is unknown.

This CDR3 contains 16 residues. Trimming shortened V by 0 bases and J by 0 bases, and 12 bases separated the two germline ends. Germline V lookup: CDR1 MNHEY, CDR2 SVGAGI. Expressed TCRB transcripts were sequenced after all isolated RNA was converted to cDNA. TCRdb keeps only in-frame clones here, not all; method: immunoSEQ multiplex PCR. The table has 300,000 to 400,000 clones, less than 15% seen once. Study findings and constraints: In every one of the four CD4+ subsets, TCRB CDR3s were moderately but significantly shorter in Type 1 diabetes patients. Short templates might get an advantage during PCR, and this would be equal in patients and controls.

The TCR originated in a woman between 18 and 29 years old with type 1 diabetes. The sequenced sample was naive CD4+ T cells from blood. The J gene is TRBJ2-7, the V gene TRBV6-5, with D perhaps matching TRBD1 (5 bases). As DNA, the CDR3 is TGTGCCAGCAGTTACTCGGTACAGGACCACTCCTACGAGCAGTACTTC. Its translation: CASSYSVQDHSYEQYF.